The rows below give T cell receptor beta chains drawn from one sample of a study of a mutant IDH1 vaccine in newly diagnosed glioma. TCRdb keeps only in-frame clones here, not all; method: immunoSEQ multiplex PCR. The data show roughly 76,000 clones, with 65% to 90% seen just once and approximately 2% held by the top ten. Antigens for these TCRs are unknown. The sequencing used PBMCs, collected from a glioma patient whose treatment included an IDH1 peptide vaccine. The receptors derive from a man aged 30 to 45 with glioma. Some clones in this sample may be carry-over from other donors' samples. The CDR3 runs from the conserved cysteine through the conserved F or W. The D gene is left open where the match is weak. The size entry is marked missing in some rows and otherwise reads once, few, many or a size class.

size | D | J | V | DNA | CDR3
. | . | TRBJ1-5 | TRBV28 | TGTGCCAGCAAAACAGGGAGGGTTAAGGGTCAGCCCCAGCATTTT | CASKTGRVKGQPQHF
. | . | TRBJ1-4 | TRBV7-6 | TGTGCCAGCAGCTTAGGGTTGGGTGAAAAACTGTTTTTT | CASSLGLGEKLFF
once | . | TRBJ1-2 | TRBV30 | TGTGCCTGGAGTAAGCAGATCTATGGCTACACCTTC | CAWSKQIYGYTF
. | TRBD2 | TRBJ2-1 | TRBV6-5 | TGTGCCAGCAGTTACCTGGCTAGCGGGGAGAATGAGCAGTTCTTC | CASSYLASGENEQFF
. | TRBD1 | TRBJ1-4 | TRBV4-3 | TGCGCCAGCAGCCGGGACAGATCTAATGAAAAACTGTTTTTT | CASSRDRSNEKLFF
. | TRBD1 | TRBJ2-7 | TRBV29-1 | TGCAGCGTGTTGACAGGGGACGTGGGATACGAGCAGTACTTC | CSVLTGDVGYEQYF
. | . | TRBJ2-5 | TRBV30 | TGTGCCTCCCGACAGGCGGGTAGGGAGACCCAGTACTTC | CASRQAGRETQYF
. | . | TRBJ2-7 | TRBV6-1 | TGTGCCAGCAGTGTTTCGGTTGCCATCGACGAGCAGTACTTC | CASSVSVAIDEQYF
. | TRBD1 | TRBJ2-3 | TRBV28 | TGTGCCAGCAGTGGACGACAGGGGAGACGGACAGATACGCAGTATTTT | CASSGRQGRRTDTQYF
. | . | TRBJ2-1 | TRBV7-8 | TGTGCCAGCGGCCCTCTCGCGGGCAAGAACAATGAGCAGTTCTTC | CASGPLAGKNNEQFF
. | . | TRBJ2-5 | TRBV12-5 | TGTGCTAGTGGTTTGGTATTAGGAGGGGGAGTCCAAGAGACCCAGTACTTC | CASGLVLGGGVQETQYF
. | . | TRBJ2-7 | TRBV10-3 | TGTGCCATCAGTGAGAAACTCTGGGGCCGGGACGAGCAGTACTTC | CAISEKLWGRDEQYF
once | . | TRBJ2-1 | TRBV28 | TGTGCCAGCAGGGATGGGACGCTGTACAATGAGCAGTTCTTC | CASRDGTLYNEQFF
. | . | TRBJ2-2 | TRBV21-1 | TGTGCCAGCAGCAAAGTTGGGGACAGGGCTAATGAGGCGAACACCGGGGAGCTGTTTTTT | CASSKVGDRANEANTGELFF
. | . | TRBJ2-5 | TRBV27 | TGTGCCAGCGGGACAGAGACCCAGTACTTC | CASGTETQYF
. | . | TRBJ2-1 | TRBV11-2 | TGTGCCAGCAGCTCATTTGTCCCTCTCAATGAGCAGTTCTTC | CASSSFVPLNEQFF
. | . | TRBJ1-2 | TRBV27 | TGTGCCAGCAGTTTTAAAAGGGATGACTATGGCTACACCTTC | CASSFKRDDYGYTF
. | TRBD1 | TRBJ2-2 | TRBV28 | TGTGCCAGCAGCCGCAAAGGACAGGGACACACCGGGGAGCTGTTTTTT | CASSRKGQGHTGELFF
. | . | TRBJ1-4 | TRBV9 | TGTGCCAGCAGCGTAGATGGGCAGGATGAAAAACTGTTTTTT | CASSVDGQDEKLFF
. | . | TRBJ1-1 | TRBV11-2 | TGTGCCAGCAGCTCCTCCAGGGGATTGAACACTGAAGCTTTCTTT | CASSSSRGLNTEAFF
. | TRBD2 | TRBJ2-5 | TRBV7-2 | TGTGCCAGCAGCGTTAGTCAAATCGGGGGGTTTCACAACTTC | CASSVSQIGGFHNF
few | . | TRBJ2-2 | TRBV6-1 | TGTGCCAGCAGTGAAGTCCCGGGGGCCGGGGAGCTGTTTTTT | CASSEVPGAGELFF
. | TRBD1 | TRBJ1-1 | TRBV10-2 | TGCGCCAGCAGCCGACAGGGCTACACTGAAGCTTTCTTT | CASSRQGYTEAFF
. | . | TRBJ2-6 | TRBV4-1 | TGCGCCAGCAGCCAAGAGGTCCCGACATTCTCTCTGATTGGGGCCAACGTCCTGACTTTC | CASSQEVPTFSLIGANVLTF
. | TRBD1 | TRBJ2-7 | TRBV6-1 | TGTGCCAGCAGTGAAAACACAGGGGGTTCCTACGAGCAGTACTTC | CASSENTGGSYEQYF
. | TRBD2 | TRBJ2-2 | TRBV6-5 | TGTGCCAGCCGGCGGGGGGTGACCGGGGAGCTGTTTTTT | CASRRGVTGELFF
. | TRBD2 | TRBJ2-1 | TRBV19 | TGTGCCAGTAGTATTGTTCGCGGGGGGGCGCGTGAGCAGTTCTTC | CASSIVRGGAREQFF
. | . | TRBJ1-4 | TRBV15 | TGTGCCACCAGCAGAGATGGGGGTTACGGCAAGAATGAAAAACTGTTTTTT | CATSRDGGYGKNEKLFF
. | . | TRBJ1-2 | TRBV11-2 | TGTGCCAGCAGCTCTCTTAAGTGGAGCTATGGCTACACCTTC | CASSSLKWSYGYTF
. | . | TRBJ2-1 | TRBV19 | TGTGCCAGTATGAAGGACAGAACAACCTACAATGAGCAGTTCTTC | CASMKDRTTYNEQFF
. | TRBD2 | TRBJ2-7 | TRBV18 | TGTGCCAGCTCACCTCGACTAGCGGGAGGTTACGAGCAGTACTTC | CASSPRLAGGYEQYF
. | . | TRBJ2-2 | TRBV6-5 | TGTGCCAGCAGTTACTCGTCCAAGACGAACACCGGGGAGCTGTTTTTT | CASSYSSKTNTGELFF
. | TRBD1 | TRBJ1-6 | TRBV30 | TGTGCCTGGAGCAGGGGGAGGACAGGGGGCGATAATTCACCCCTCCACTTT | CAWSRGRTGGDNSPLHF
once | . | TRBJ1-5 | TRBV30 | TGTGCCTGGAGTGTATCTCTGATCAATCAGCCCCAGCATTTT | CAWSVSLINQPQHF
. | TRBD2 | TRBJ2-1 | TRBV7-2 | TGTGCCAGCAGCTTAATCGGCGGGGGGAGAAACAATGAGCAGTTCTTC | CASSLIGGGRNNEQFF
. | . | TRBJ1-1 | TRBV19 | TGTGCCAGTGGCCGATGGAGCGCGAACACTGAAGCTTTCTTT | CASGRWSANTEAFF
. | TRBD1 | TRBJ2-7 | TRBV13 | TGTGCCAGCAGCGTTAGGGGGACAGGGTCCTACGAGCAGTACTTC | CASSVRGTGSYEQYF
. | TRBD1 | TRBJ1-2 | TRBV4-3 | TGCGCCAGCAGCCACGGGACAGATAACTATGGCTACACCTTC | CASSHGTDNYGYTF
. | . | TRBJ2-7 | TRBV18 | TGTGCCAGCTCACCGGAACGGGTCTCCTACGAGCAGTACTTC | CASSPERVSYEQYF
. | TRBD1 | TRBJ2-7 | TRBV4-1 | TGCGCCAGCAGCCAAGAGACAGGGTCCGACGAGCAGTACTTC | CASSQETGSDEQYF
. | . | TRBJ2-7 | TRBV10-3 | TGTGCCTCGGAGGGGAAGGGTAATCCGTACGAGCAGTACTTC | CASEGKGNPYEQYF
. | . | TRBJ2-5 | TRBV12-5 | TGTGCTAGTGGCGTATCAGGGAAAGGAGAGACCCAGTACTTC | CASGVSGKGETQYF
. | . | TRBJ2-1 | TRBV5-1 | TGCGCCAGCAGCCAACAGTACAATGAGCAGTTCTTC | CASSQQYNEQFF
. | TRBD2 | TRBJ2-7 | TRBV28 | TGTGCCAGCAGTTTATGGGCTAGCGGGAGAACATCCTACGAGCAGTACTTC | CASSLWASGRTSYEQYF